The T cell receptor beta chain under discussion was sequenced for a study of blood T cell repertoires in COVID-19. Original processing notes: Amplified reference gene primers provided the basis for estimating nucleated cell counts. The method was immunoSEQ multiplex PCR; TCRdb's version includes in-frame clones alone and lacks a portion of them. V and J calls and clone size are those listed in that table; D and trimming were worked out from the DNA. The sample gives some 150,000 clones, approximately 83% of which show up once; roughly 12% is in the top ten. V was clipped by 5 bases and J by 6 bases; unmatched bases: 4. Germline values: CDR1 WNHNN, CDR2 SYGVQD (reference sequence). This CDR3 has 14 amino acids.

This chain joins TRBV10-1 and TRBJ1-4; 9 positions agree with TRBD1. The sequencing input was peripheral blood. The receptor was derived from an older woman with COVID-19, enrolled during active disease. CDR3 nucleotide sequence: TGCGCCAGCAGTACGGGACAGGGACATGAAAAACTGTTTTTT. This encodes CASSTGQGHEKLFF.